This paragraph reports one T cell receptor beta chain. The antigen is unknown. Sequence at one end of the junction differs from germline and may be a read error. Bulk TCR libraries used previously described methods and listed TCR primers. From the PCR reads, TCRdb called clonotypes with MiXCR, one entry per CDR3 protein. The table includes a few hundred thousand distinct CDR3 sequences, roughly a quarter detected once. The sample originates from a study of molecular identifiers for immune sequencing clone quantification. The study, taken as a whole, reports: Reports indicate spiked Jurkat TCR RNA from one cell could be found among one million naive cells. More than 99% of effector molecules, versus under 1% of naive-cell molecules, belonged to clones above 20 RNA copies.

Sequenced input: naive CD8+ T cells from blood, with Jurkat cell RNA spiked in. Specified subset: FACS-sorted CD8+CD4-CCR7+CD45RA+ naive T cells. The TCR comes from a human donor in good health. Some libraries in this study had Jurkat cell RNA spiked in.

The DNA for the CDR3 is TGTGCCAGTAGTATAGGAAGCAATCAGCCCCACCATTTT. Translated, it gives CASSIGSNQPHHF. The chain carries TRBV19 and TRBJ1-5; the D is unclear. This CDR3 has 13 residues. Germline assignment: CDR1 LNHDA and CDR2 SQIVND (reference sequence).